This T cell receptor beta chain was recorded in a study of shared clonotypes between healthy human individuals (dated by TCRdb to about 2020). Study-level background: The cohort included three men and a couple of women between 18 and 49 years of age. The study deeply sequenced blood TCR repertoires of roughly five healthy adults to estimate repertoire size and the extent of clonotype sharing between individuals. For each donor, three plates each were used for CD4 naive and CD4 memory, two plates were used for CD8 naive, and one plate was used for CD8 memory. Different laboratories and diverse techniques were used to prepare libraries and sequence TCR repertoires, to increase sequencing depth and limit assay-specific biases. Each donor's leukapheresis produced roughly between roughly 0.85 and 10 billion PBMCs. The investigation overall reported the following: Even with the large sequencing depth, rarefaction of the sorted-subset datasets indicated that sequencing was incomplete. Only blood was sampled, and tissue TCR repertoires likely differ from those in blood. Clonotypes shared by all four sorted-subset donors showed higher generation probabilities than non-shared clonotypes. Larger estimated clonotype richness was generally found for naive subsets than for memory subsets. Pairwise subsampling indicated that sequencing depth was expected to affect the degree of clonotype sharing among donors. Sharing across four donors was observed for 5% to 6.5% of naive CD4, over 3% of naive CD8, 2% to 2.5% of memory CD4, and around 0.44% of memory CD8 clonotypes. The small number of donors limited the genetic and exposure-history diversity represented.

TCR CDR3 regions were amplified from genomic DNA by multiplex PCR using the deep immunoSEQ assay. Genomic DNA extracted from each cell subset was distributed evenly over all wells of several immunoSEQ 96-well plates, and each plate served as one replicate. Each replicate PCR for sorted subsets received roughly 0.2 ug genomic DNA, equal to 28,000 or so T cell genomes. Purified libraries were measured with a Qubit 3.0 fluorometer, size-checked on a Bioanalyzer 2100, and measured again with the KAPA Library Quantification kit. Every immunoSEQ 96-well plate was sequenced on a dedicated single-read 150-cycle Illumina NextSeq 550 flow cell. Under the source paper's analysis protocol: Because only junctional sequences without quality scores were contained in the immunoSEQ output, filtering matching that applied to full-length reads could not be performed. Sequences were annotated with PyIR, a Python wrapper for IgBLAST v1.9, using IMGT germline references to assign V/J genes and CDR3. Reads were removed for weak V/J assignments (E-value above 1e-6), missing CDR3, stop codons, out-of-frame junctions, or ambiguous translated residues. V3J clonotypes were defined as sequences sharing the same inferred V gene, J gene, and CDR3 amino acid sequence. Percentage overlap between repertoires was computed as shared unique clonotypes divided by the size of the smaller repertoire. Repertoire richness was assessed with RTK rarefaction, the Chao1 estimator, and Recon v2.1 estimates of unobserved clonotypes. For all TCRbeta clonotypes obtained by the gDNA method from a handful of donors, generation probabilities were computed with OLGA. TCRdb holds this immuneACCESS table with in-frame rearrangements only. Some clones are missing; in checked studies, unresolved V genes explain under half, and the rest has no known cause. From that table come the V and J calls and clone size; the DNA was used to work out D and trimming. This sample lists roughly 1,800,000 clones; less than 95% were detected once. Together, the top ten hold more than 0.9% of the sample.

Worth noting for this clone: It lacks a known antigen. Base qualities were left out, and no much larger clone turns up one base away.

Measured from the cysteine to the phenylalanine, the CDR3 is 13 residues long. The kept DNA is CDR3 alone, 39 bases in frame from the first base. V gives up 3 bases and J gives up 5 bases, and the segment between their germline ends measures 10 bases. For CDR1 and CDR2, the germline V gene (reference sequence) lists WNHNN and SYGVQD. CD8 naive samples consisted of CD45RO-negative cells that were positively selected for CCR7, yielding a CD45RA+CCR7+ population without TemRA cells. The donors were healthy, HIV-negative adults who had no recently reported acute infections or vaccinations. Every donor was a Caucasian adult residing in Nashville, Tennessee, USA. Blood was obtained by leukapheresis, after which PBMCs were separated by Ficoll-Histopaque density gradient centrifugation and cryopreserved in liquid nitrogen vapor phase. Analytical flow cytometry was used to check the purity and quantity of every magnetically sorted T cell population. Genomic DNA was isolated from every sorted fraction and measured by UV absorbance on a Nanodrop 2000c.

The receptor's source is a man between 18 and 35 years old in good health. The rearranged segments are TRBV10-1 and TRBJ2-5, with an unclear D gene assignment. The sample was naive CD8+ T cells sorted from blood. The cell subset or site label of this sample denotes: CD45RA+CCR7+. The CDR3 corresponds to CASSDPGGETQYF. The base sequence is TGCGCCAGCAGTGATCCGGGTGGTGAGACCCAGTACTTC.